This T cell receptor (beta chain) is drawn from a study of blood T cell repertoires in COVID-19. Study-level background: Specimens from acute and convalescent COVID-19 originated in the United States, Italy and Spain.

Germline V gene lookup returns CDR1 SGHTA and CDR2 FQGNSA. The length of the CDR3 is 18 residues. The junction had 18 bases not matched to a gene; V was cut back by 5 bases and J by 4 bases. In the original workflow: Counts of nucleated cells, estimated from reference gene primer amplification, were obtained. Method: immunoSEQ multiplex PCR; TCRdb's copy keeps in-frame clones and lacks some. V, J and clone size were drawn from that table, and D and trimming were deduced from the DNA. The sample includes a few hundred thousand clones, 87% of them seen just once. Sequencing was done on a sample of peripheral blood. The TCR sequence derives from a young woman who had recovered from COVID-19. J is TRBJ2-7 and V is TRBV7-2; 9 nucleotides agree with TRBD2. The CDR3 is CASSPGNLAGFLGYEQYF. CDR3 bases: TGTGCCAGCAGCCCGGGTAACCTAGCGGGGTTCCTAGGGTACGAGCAGTACTTC.